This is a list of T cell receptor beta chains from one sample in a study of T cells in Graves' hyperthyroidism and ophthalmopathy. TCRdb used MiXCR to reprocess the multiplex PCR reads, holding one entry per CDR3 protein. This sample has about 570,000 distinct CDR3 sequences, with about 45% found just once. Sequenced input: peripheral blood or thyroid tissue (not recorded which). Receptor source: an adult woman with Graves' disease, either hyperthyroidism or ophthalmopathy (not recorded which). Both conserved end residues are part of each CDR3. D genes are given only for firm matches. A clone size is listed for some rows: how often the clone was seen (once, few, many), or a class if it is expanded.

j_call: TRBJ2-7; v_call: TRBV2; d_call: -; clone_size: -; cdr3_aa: CASNRDGGWDYEQYF; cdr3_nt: TGTGCCAGCAACCGGGACGGGGGTTGGGACTACGAGCAGTACTTC
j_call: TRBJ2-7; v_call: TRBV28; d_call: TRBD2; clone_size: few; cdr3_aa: CASTSGGKTFYEQYF; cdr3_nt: TGTGCCAGCACATCGGGGGGAAAGACTTTTTACGAGCAGTACTTC
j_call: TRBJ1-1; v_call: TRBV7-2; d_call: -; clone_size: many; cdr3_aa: CASSFLSGSTEAFF; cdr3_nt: TGTGCCAGCAGCTTCCTAAGTGGGTCCACTGAAGCTTTCTTT
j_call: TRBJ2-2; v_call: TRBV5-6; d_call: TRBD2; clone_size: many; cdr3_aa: CASSSEREYTGELFF; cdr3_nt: TGTGCCAGCAGCTCCGAGCGGGAGTACACCGGGGAGCTGTTTTTT
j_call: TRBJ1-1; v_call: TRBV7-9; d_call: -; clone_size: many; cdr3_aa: CASSLAGDSGTEAFF; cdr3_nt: TGTGCCAGCAGCTTAGCAGGAGACAGTGGGACGGAAGCTTTCTTT
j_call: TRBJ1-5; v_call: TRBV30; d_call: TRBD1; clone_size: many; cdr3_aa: CAWSEGTGSQPQHF; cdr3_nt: TGTGCCTGGAGTGAAGGGACAGGGAGTCAGCCCCAGCATTTT
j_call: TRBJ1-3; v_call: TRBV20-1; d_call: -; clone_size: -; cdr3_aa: CSAPPPGGNTIYF; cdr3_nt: TGCAGTGCTCCCCCCCCGGGAGGAAACACCATATATTTT
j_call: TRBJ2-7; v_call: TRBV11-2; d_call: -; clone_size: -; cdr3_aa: CASRSGSFPGDEQYF; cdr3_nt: TGTGCCAGCAGATCAGGATCCTTCCCGGGGGACGAGCAGTACTTC
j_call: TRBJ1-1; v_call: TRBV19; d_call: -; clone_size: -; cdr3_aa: CASGRPGSKAFF; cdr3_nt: TGTGCCAGTGGTCGACCGGGAAGTAAGGCTTTCTTT
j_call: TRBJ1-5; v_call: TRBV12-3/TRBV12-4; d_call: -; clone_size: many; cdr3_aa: CASSLRQADQPQHF; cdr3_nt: TGTGCCAGCAGTCTCAGACAGGCCGATCAGCCCCAGCATTTT
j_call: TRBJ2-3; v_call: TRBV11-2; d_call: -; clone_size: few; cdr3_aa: CASSFRTLSTDTQYF; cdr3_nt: TGTGCCAGCAGCTTCAGGACACTTAGCACAGATACGCAGTATTTT
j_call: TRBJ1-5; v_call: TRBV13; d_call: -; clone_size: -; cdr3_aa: CASSLTPGNQPQHF; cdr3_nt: TGTGCCAGCAGCTTAACCCCAGGGAATCAGCCCCAGCATTTT
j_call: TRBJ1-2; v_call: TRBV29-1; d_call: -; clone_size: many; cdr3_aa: CSAEWAGAINYGYTF; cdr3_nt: TGCAGCGCCGAATGGGCAGGGGCTATCAACTATGGCTACACCTTC
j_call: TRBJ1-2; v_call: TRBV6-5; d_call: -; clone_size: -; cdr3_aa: CASSYQGADRYGYTF; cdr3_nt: TGTGCCAGCAGTTACCAAGGGGCGGATAGATATGGCTACACCTTC
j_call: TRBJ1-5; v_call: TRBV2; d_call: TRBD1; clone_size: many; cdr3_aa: CASSHQPRDSVDQPQHF; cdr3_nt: TGTGCCAGCAGCCATCAACCCCGGGACAGCGTCGATCAGCCCCAGCATTTT
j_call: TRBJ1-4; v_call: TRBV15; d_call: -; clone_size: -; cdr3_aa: CATSVRMSPEEKLFF; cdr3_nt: TGTGCCACCAGCGTTCGAATGTCCCCCGAGGAAAAACTGTTTTTT
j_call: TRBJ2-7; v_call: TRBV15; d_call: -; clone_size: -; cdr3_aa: CATSREVGSNYEQYF; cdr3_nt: TGTGCCACCAGCAGGGAGGTGGGCTCTAACTACGAGCAGTACTTC
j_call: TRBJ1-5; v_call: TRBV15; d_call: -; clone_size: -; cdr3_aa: CATSSLGAAGGDNQPQHF; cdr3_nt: TGTGCCACCAGCAGCTTGGGGGCTGCGGGCGGGGACAATCAGCCCCAGCATTTT
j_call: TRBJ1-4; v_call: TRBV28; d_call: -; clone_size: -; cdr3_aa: CASSLASEKLFF; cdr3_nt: TGCGCCAGCAGTTTGGCGAGTGAAAAACTGTTTTTT
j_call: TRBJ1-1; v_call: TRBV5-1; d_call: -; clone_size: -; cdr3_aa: CASSLLAGGRAIGAFF; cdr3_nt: TGCGCCAGCAGCTTACTAGCGGGAGGCCGGGCGATCGGAGCTTTCTTT
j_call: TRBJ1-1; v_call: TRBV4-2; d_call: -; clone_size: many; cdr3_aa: CASSQDPHGNTEAFF; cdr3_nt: TGTGCCAGCAGCCAAGATCCCCACGGGAACACTGAAGCTTTCTTT
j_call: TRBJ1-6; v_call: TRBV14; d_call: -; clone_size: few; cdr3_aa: CASSPPGPYSPLHF; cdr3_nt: TGTGCCAGCAGCCCGCCGGGCCCCTATTCACCCCTCCACTTT
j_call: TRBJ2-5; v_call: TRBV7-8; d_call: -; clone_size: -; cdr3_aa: CASSLGGEAQETQYF; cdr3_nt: TGTGCCAGCAGCTTAGGTGGGGAAGCACAAGAGACCCAGTACTTC
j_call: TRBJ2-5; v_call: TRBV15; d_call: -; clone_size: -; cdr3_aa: CATSSYRETQYF; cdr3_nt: TGTGCCACCAGCAGCTACAGGGAGACCCAGTACTTC
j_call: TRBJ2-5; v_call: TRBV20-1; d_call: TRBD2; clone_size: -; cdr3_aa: CSARRFSGSQNETQYF; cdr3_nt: TGCAGTGCTAGAAGGTTTAGCGGGAGTCAAAACGAGACCCAGTACTTC
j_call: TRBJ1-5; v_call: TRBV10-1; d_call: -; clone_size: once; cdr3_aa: CASSEQGRGETQHF; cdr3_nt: TGCGCCAGCAGTGAACAGGGAAGAGGGGAGACCCAGCATTTT
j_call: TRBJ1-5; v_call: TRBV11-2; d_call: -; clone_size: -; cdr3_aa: CASGGAVETQHF; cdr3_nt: TGTGCCAGCGGGGGAGCGGTGGAGACCCAGCATTTT
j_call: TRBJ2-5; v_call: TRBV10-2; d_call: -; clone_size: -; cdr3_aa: CASSQDRRTDQGTQYF; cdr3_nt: TGCGCCAGCAGCCAAGATCGCAGGACCGACCAGGGGACCCAGTACTTC
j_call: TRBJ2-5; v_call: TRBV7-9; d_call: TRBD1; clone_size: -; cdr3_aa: CASSHRDSRQETQYF; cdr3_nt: TGTGCCAGCAGCCACCGGGACAGTAGACAAGAGACCCAGTACTTC
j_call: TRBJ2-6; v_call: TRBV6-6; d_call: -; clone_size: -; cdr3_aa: CASSATGSSGANVLTF; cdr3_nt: TGTGCCAGCAGTGCTACAGGGAGTTCTGGGGCCAACGTCCTGACTTTC
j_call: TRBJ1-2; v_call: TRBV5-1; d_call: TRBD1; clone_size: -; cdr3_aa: CASSFGQGVTSYTF; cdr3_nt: TGCGCCAGCAGCTTCGGACAGGGTGTAACTAGCTACACCTTC
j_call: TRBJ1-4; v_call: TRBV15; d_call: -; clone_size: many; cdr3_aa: CATSKSNEKLFF; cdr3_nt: TGTGCCACCAGCAAATCTAATGAAAAACTGTTTTTT
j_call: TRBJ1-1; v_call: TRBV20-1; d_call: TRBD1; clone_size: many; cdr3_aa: CSARATTGPAFF; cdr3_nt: TGCAGTGCTAGAGCGACGACAGGGCCAGCTTTCTTT
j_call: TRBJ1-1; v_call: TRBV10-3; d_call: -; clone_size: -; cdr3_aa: CAISEKLTRGMNTEAFF; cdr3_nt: TGTGCCATCAGTGAGAAGCTCACGAGGGGCATGAACACTGAAGCTTTCTTT
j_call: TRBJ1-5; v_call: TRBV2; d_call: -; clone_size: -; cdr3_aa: CASSDGGLGNQPQHF; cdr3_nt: TGTGCCAGCAGTGATGGCGGGTTAGGTAATCAGCCCCAGCATTTT
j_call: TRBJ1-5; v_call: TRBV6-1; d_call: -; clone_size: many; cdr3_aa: CASGQSVPSQPQHF; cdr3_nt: TGTGCCAGCGGCCAATCCGTGCCGTCTCAGCCCCAGCATTTT
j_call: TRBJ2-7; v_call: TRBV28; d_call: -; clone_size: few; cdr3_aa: CASTPTGTGTYEQYF; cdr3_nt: TGTGCCAGCACCCCAACAGGAACGGGGACCTACGAGCAGTACTTC
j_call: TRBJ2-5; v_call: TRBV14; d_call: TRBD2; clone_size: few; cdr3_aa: CAWSTGLDLGETQYF; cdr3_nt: TGTGCCTGGAGCACGGGACTAGACTTGGGCGAGACCCAGTACTTC
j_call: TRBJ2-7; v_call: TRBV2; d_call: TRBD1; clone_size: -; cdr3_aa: CASSLWGQGLEQYF; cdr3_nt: TGTGCCAGCTCCTTATGGGGACAGGGACTCGAGCAGTACTTC
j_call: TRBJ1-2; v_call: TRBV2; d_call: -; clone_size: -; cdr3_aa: CASDGVAALYGYTF; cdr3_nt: TGTGCCAGTGATGGGGTAGCAGCCCTCTATGGCTACACCTTC
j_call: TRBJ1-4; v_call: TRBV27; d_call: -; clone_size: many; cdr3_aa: CASSSDRNGEKLFF; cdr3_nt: TGTGCCAGCAGTTCGGACAGAAATGGGGAAAAACTGTTTTTT
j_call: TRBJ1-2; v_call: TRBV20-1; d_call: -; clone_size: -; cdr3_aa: CSATGLGGYTF; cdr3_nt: TGCAGTGCCACGGGACTAGGGGGCTACACCTTC
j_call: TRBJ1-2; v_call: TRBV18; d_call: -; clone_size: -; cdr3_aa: CASSPGPPGVDYGYTF; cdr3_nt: TGTGCCAGCTCACCAGGACCGCCAGGGGTTGACTATGGCTACACCTTC
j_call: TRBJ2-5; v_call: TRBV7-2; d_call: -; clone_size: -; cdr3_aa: CASSPITETQYF; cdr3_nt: TGTGCCAGCAGCCCAATCACGGAGACCCAGTACTTC
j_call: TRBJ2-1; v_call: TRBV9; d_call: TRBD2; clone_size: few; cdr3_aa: CASSVDGRDEQFF; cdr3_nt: TGTGCCAGCAGCGTGGACGGGAGGGATGAGCAGTTCTTC